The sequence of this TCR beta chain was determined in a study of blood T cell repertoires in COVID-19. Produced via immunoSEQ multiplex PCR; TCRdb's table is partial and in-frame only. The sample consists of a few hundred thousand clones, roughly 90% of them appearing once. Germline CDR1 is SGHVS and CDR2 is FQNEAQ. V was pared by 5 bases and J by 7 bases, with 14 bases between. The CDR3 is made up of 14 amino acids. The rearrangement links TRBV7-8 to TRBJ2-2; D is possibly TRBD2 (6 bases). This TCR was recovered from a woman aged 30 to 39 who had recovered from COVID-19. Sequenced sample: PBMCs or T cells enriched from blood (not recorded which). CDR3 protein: CASSGTGVGGELFF. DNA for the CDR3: TGTGCCAGCAGCGGGACGGGGGTCGGCGGGGAGCTGTTTTTT.